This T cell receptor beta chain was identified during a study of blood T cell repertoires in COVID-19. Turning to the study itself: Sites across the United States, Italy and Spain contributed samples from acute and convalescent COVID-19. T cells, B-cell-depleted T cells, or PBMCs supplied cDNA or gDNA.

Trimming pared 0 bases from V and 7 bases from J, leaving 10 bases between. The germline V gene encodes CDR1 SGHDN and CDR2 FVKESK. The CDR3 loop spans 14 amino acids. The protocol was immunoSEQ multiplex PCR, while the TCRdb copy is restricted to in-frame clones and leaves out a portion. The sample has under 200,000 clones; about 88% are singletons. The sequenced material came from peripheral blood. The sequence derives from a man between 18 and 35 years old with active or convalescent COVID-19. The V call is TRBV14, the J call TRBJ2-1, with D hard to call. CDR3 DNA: TGTGCCAGCAGCCAAGAATACTGGCGGAATGAGCAGTTCTTC. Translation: CASSQEYWRNEQFF.